Listed below are T cell receptor beta chains from one sample, sequenced in a study of cytomegalovirus exposure and HLA in healthy donors. This table comes from immunoSEQ multiplex PCR, and its TCRdb copy is limited to in-frame clones, with some not included. Here the sample spans around 67,000 clones, roughly 65% being singletons. The sample consisted of PBMCs. The source of these receptors is a woman in her 30s in good health and CMV-seronegative. CDR3s include the opening cysteine and the closing phenylalanine or tryptophan. A D gene is named only where the DNA matches it firmly. Clone size is stated in some rows and not others, as once, few, many or a class when expanded.

CDR3 protein,CDR3 DNA,D gene,J gene,clone size,CDR3 length,V gene
CASSLERAGHSGNTIYF,TGTGCCAGCAGCTTAGAACGAGCAGGCCACTCTGGAAACACCATATATTTT,.,TRBJ1-3,.,17,TRBV11-2
CASSQGPGQDYEQYF,TGCGCCAGCAGCCAAGGCCCGGGACAGGACTACGAGCAGTACTTC,TRBD1,TRBJ2-7,.,15,TRBV4-3
CASSPHSGVGEQYF,TGTGCCAGCAGCCCACATAGCGGGGTAGGTGAGCAGTACTTC,TRBD2,TRBJ2-7,.,14,TRBV7-2
CASSQGLGAMAEAFF,TGTGCCAGCAGCCAAGGATTGGGGGCGATGGCTGAAGCTTTCTTT,.,TRBJ1-1,.,15,TRBV7-9
CASSQNRDSGNTIYF,TGCGCCAGCAGCCAGAACAGGGACTCTGGAAACACCATATATTTT,.,TRBJ1-3,.,15,TRBV4-3
CASSSYRNEKLFF,TGTGCCAGCAGCTCCTACAGAAATGAAAAACTGTTTTTT,.,TRBJ1-4,.,13,TRBV7-2
CASSYGTGFSGNTIYF,TGTGCCAGCAGCTACGGGACAGGATTCTCTGGAAACACCATATATTTT,TRBD1,TRBJ1-3,.,16,TRBV5-6
CASSATGAQPQHF,TGTGCCAGCAGCGCCACAGGGGCTCAGCCCCAGCATTTT,TRBD1,TRBJ1-5,.,13,TRBV7-9
CASSFDRGNEQYF,TGTGCCAGCAGCTTCGACAGGGGAAACGAGCAGTACTTC,TRBD1,TRBJ2-7,.,13,TRBV5-4
CASSLARAGIGQPQHF,TGTGCCAGCAGCTTGGCCCGGGCAGGGATCGGTCAGCCCCAGCATTTT,.,TRBJ1-5,.,16,TRBV5-4
CASSVLVNTEAFF,TGTGCCAGCAGCGTCCTAGTAAACACTGAAGCTTTCTTT,.,TRBJ1-1,.,13,TRBV7-9
CASSLFQGARGNQPQHF,TGTGCCAGCAGTTTATTCCAGGGGGCGCGGGGCAATCAGCCCCAGCATTTT,TRBD1,TRBJ1-5,once,17,TRBV27
CACRGDSNQPQHF,TGTGCCTGCAGGGGGGATAGCAATCAGCCCCAGCATTTT,TRBD1,TRBJ1-5,.,13,TRBV30
CATLPTGKYEQYF,TGTGCCACCCTACCGACAGGGAAGTACGAGCAGTACTTC,TRBD1,TRBJ2-7,.,13,TRBV10-3
CASSQGTRGGYTF,TGCGCCAGCAGCCAAGGGACCCGAGGGGGCTACACCTTC,.,TRBJ1-2,.,13,TRBV4-1
CACSRGGGTEAFF,TGTGCCTGCTCGCGGGGAGGGGGCACTGAAGCTTTCTTT,.,TRBJ1-1,.,13,TRBV30
CASRTGTTNTGELFF,TGTGCCAGTCGAACAGGGACGACGAACACCGGGGAGCTGTTTTTT,.,TRBJ2-2,.,15,TRBV6-5
CASSYSTQGSNEKLFF,TGTGCCAGCAGTTATTCAACACAGGGGTCTAATGAAAAACTGTTTTTT,TRBD1,TRBJ1-4,.,16,TRBV6-5
CASSLTPGGLRVEAFF,TGTGCCAGCAGTTTAACCCCGGGCGGACTCCGAGTTGAAGCTTTCTTT,.,TRBJ1-1,.,16,TRBV28
CASRWTGDSPLHF,TGTGCCAGCAGATGGACAGGGGATTCACCCCTCCACTTT,TRBD1,TRBJ1-6,once,13,TRBV2
CASSGTTGTYEQYF,TGTGCCAGCAGCGGTACGACAGGGACCTACGAGCAGTACTTC,TRBD1,TRBJ2-7,.,14,TRBV5-1
CSVLSGGEYEQYF,TGCAGCGTCCTTAGCGGGGGGGAATACGAGCAGTACTTC,TRBD2,TRBJ2-7,.,13,TRBV29-1
CASSLQNYNSPLHF,TGTGCCAGCAGCTTACAAAACTATAATTCACCCCTCCACTTT,.,TRBJ1-6,.,14,TRBV11-2
CASSRRDKDSPLHF,TGTGCCAGCAGCCGCAGGGACAAAGATTCACCCCTCCACTTT,.,TRBJ1-6,few,14,TRBV6-1
CASSPAGGHQPQHF,TGTGCCAGCTCACCGGCAGGGGGACATCAGCCCCAGCATTTT,TRBD1,TRBJ1-5,once,14,TRBV18
CASPLETQYF,TGTGCCAGCCCCCTGGAGACCCAGTACTTC,.,TRBJ2-5,.,10,TRBV6-5
CASSYASGGANEQFF,TGTGCCAGCAGTTACGCTAGCGGGGGGGCCAATGAGCAGTTCTTC,TRBD2,TRBJ2-1,.,15,TRBV6-5
CASTVNTEAFF,TGTGCCAGCACGGTGAACACTGAAGCTTTCTTT,.,TRBJ1-1,.,11,TRBV7-9
CASSLDQAWAQYF,TGCGCCAGCAGCTTGGATCAGGCTTGGGCCCAGTACTTC,.,TRBJ2-5,.,13,TRBV5-1
CASRADGGGSTEAFF,TGTGCCAGCAGGGCCGACGGGGGGGGAAGCACTGAAGCTTTCTTT,.,TRBJ1-1,once,15,TRBV6-4
CAISESGGTSQETQYF,TGTGCCATCAGTGAGTCGGGTGGGACATCCCAAGAGACCCAGTACTTC,.,TRBJ2-5,.,16,TRBV10-3
CASGEQVSYEQYF,TGTGCCAGCGGCGAACAGGTTTCCTACGAGCAGTACTTC,.,TRBJ2-7,.,13,TRBV7-8
CASSTRLPAVDTQSF,TGTGCCAGCAGCACTAGGCTGCCAGCGGTGGATACGCAGTCTTTT,.,TRBJ2-3,.,15,TRBV13
CASSFTGSYNSPLHF,TGTGCCAGCAGCTTTACAGGCTCCTATAATTCACCCCTCCACTTT,.,TRBJ1-6,.,15,TRBV11-2
CASSLESRRWRNTEAFF,TGTGCCAGCAGCTTGGAGAGTAGGAGGTGGAGGAACACTGAAGCTTTCTTT,.,TRBJ1-1,.,17,TRBV5-8
CAWSSGTSRFF,TGTGCCTGGAGTTCCGGGACTAGCAGGTTCTTC,TRBD2,TRBJ2-1,.,11,TRBV30
CATRMTDAYGYTF,TGTGCCACCAGAATGACAGATGCATATGGCTACACCTTC,.,TRBJ1-2,.,13,TRBV6-5
CASRTDRGREQYF,TGTGCCAGCAGAACTGACAGGGGGCGGGAGCAGTACTTC,TRBD1,TRBJ2-7,.,13,TRBV6-7
CASSYDRGSGGYTF,TGTGCCAGCAGTTACGACAGGGGATCTGGTGGCTACACCTTC,TRBD1,TRBJ1-2,.,14,TRBV6-6
CASSRWGRDGYTF,TGTGCCAGCAGTCGGTGGGGGCGGGATGGCTACACCTTC,.,TRBJ1-2,.,13,TRBV6-1
CASSLRQSSYEQYF,TGCGCCAGCAGCCTTAGACAGAGCTCCTACGAGCAGTACTTC,.,TRBJ2-7,.,14,TRBV4-1
CASSYSPSARTDTQYF,TGTGCCAGCAGTTACTCCCCCAGCGCCCGCACAGATACGCAGTATTTT,.,TRBJ2-3,.,16,TRBV6-6
CASSSTGAYEQYF,TGTGCCAGCAGCAGTACAGGGGCCTACGAGCAGTACTTC,TRBD1,TRBJ2-7,.,13,TRBV7-2
CASSQGAGEPQHF,TGTGCCAGCAGTCAGGGGGCAGGGGAGCCCCAGCATTTT,TRBD1,TRBJ1-5,.,13,TRBV6-5
CASSLVLSGNEQFF,TGTGCCAGCAGCTTGGTTCTTAGCGGTAATGAGCAGTTCTTC,.,TRBJ2-1,.,14,TRBV5-6
CASRRGDRAYEQYF,TGTGCCAGCAGGAGGGGGGACAGGGCCTACGAGCAGTACTTC,TRBD1,TRBJ2-7,.,14,TRBV6-5
CASSLRQGAPEQYF,TGTGCCAGCAGCTTAAGGCAGGGGGCCCCCGAGCAGTACTTC,TRBD1,TRBJ2-7,.,14,TRBV7-9
CASSLLTGGAFF,TGTGCCAGCAGTCTCCTAACAGGGGGAGCTTTCTTT,TRBD1,TRBJ1-1,.,12,TRBV2
CAISWTGGGGELFF,TGTGCCATCAGTTGGACAGGGGGCGGCGGGGAGCTGTTTTTT,TRBD1,TRBJ2-2,once,14,TRBV6-5
CASSPRTISGNTIYF,TGTGCCAGCAGCCCTAGGACAATCTCTGGAAACACCATATATTTT,.,TRBJ1-3,.,15,TRBV11-3
CASKTGRTTGELFF,TGTGCCAGCAAGACAGGGCGGACCACCGGGGAGCTGTTTTTT,TRBD1,TRBJ2-2,.,14,TRBV6-5
CASSQLNLIAGQETQYF,TGCGCCAGCAGCCAACTCAACCTCATAGCGGGCCAAGAGACCCAGTACTTC,TRBD2,TRBJ2-5,few,17,TRBV4-1
CASSVGGGPNPDTQYF,TGTGCCAGCAGCGTAGGAGGCGGGCCAAATCCAGATACGCAGTATTTT,.,TRBJ2-3,.,16,TRBV9
CSVSGGGYNEQFF,TGCAGCGTTTCTGGCGGGGGGTACAATGAGCAGTTCTTC,TRBD2,TRBJ2-1,.,13,TRBV29-1
CASSLTRTGPNTEAFF,TGTGCCAGCAGCTTAACCCGGACAGGGCCGAACACTGAAGCTTTCTTT,TRBD1,TRBJ1-1,.,16,TRBV7-9
CASSDSGGPYNEQFF,TGTGCCAGCAGTGACTCCGGGGGGCCGTACAATGAGCAGTTCTTC,.,TRBJ2-1,.,15,TRBV6-6